These 11 T cell receptor beta chains came from one sample sequenced in a study of cytomegalovirus exposure and HLA in healthy donors. Vbeta (60) and Jbeta (13) primers were used in the PCR. Sequencing used immunoSEQ multiplex PCR; TCRdb keeps in-frame clones, though not all of them. The sample records more than 85,000 clones, 80% being singletons. Sequencing input: PBMCs. Every receptor here comes from a woman aged 60 to 75 in good health and CMV-seropositive.

The chain joins TRBV29-1 to TRBJ2-5; 13 bases are shared with TRBD2. The trim removed 5 bases at V and 5 bases at J, leaving 11 bases unmatched. The V gene's germline CDR1 is SQVTM and CDR2 ANQGSEA. The CDR3 sequence is 16 residues long. The DNA of the CDR3 is TGCAGCGTTTGGAAGACTAGCGGGAGGAGGGGGGAGACCCAGTACTTC. Translation gives CSVWKTSGRRGETQYF.

This chain connects TRBV7-6 to TRBJ2-7, with 10 positions matching TRBD2. The CDR3 loop spans 14 amino acids. Trimming cost V 2 bases and J 3 bases; bases outside gene matches: 1. CDR1 is SGHVS and CDR2 is FNYEAQ in the germline V gene. The CDR3 region has the DNA TGTGCCAGCAGCTTACTAGCGGGAGTCTACGAGCAGTACTTC. This encodes CASSLLAGVYEQYF.

The genes are TRBV6-5 and TRBJ2-5; the match to TRBD2 covers 7 bases. Germline loops: CDR1 MNHEY, CDR2 SVGAGI. The junction had 13 bases not matched to a gene; V was cut back by 4 bases and J by 5 bases. The CDR3 is 16 residues long. In DNA form, the CDR3 reads TGTGCCAGCAGTTTTGATCCGGGCGGGAGAGGGGAGACCCAGTACTTC. Its protein product is CASSFDPGGRGETQYF.

The V gene is TRBV11-3, the J gene TRBJ1-1; D is perhaps TRBD1 (6 bases). Looked up from germline, CDR1 is SGHNT and CDR2 is YENEEA. V lost 5 bases to trimming and J lost 1 base, with 8 bases between them. This CDR3 has 13 amino acids. In nucleotides, the CDR3 is TGTGCCAGCAGCCTACAGGGGAACACTGAAGCTTTCTTT. This gives the protein CASSLQGNTEAFF.

The CDR3 DNA reads TGTGCCTGGAGTCTCGGACAGGGTTCATACGAGCAGTACTTC. This sequence encodes CAWSLGQGSYEQYF. The chain joins TRBV30 to TRBJ2-7, with 8 bases fitting TRBD1. The trim removed 2 bases at V and 4 bases at J, leaving 7 bases unmatched. Germline V gives CDR1 GTSNPN, CDR2 SVGIG (reference sequence). The CDR3 runs 14 residues.

This clone was observed a few times. The chain uses TRBV5-1 and TRBJ2-2, with a possible D match to TRBD1 (6 bases). Germline CDR1 SGHRS, CDR2 YFSETQ. CDR3 size: 15 residues. Trimming shortened V by 5 bases and J by 5 bases, and 16 bases separated the two germline ends. The CDR3 nucleotides read TGCGCCAGCAGATCCGGGACAAGATATACCGGGGAGCTGTTTTTT. Translated, it gives CASRSGTRYTGELFF. The variable domain in full, completed from reference TRBV5-1 and TRBJ2-2, reads KAGVTQTPRYLIKTRGQQVTLSCSPISGHRSVSWYQQTPGQGLQFLFEYFSETQRNKGNFPGRFSGRQFSNSRSEMNVSTLELGDSALYLCASRSGTRYTGELFFGEGSRLTVL.

V usage is TRBV29-1 and J usage is TRBJ2-1, with D maybe TRBD2 (6 bases). The CDR3 contains 13 residues. V was shortened by 8 bases and J by 5 bases, with 16 bases between the two germline ends. Germline V gene lookup returns CDR1 SQVTM and CDR2 ANQGSEA. The CDR3: CSCTGVDDNEQFF. As DNA, the CDR3 is TGCAGCTGCACGGGAGTTGACGACAATGAGCAGTTCTTC.

Here the CDR3 reads CASSGRPLTSGHYTGELFF. CDR3 sequence (DNA): TGTGCCAGCAGCGGAAGGCCGTTGACTAGCGGACACTACACCGGGGAGCTGTTTTTT. V gene TRBV9 combines with J gene TRBJ2-2, with 9 bases matching TRBD2. CDR1 is SGDLS and CDR2 is YYNGEE in the germline V gene. The CDR3 runs 19 residues. V was clipped by 3 bases and J by 3 bases; unmatched bases: 15. The variable domain in full, with the rest retrieved from reference TRBV9 and TRBJ2-2, is DSGVTQTPKHLITATGQRVTLRCSPRSGDLSVYWYQQSLDQGLQFLIQYYNGEERAKGNILERFSAQQFPDLHSELNLSSLELGDSALYFCASSGRPLTSGHYTGELFFGEGSRLTVL.

This sequence joins TRBV7-6 and TRBJ1-1; maybe TRBD1 (6 bases). Deletions cut 9 bases from V and 1 base from J, with 9 bases between. The CDR3 sequence is 12 residues long. Germline V CDR1 and CDR2: SGHVS, FNYEAQ. CDR3 residues: CARTGENTEAFF. DNA of the CDR3: TGTGCCAGGACAGGTGAGAACACTGAAGCTTTCTTT.

The genes are TRBV9 and TRBJ1-6; no reliable D call. This CDR3 is built from 16 residues. V lost 4 bases and J 1 base, leaving 12 bases between the germline ends. Germline CDR1 SGDLS, CDR2 YYNGEE. This CDR3 is CASSPESGSYNSPLHF. The CDR3 nucleotides are TGTGCCAGCAGCCCCGAGTCGGGGTCCTATAATTCACCCCTCCACTTT.

This clone occurred a few times. The chain uses TRBV18 and TRBJ2-1; 9 positions agree with TRBD2. The CDR3 runs to 16 residues. CDR1 is KGHSH, CDR2 LQKENI, per germline. The J segment lost 7 bases and the V segment lost 0 bases, leaving 7 bases of the junction unmatched. The CDR3 region is CASSPPGSGSRNEQFF. In nucleotides, the CDR3 is TGTGCCAGCTCACCACCGGGTAGCGGGAGTAGGAATGAGCAGTTCTTC.